The T cell receptor (beta chain) under discussion was sequenced for a study of blood T cell repertoires in COVID-19. This clone was counted once. Original data processing: Reference gene primer amplification gave estimated nucleated cell counts. Only in-frame clones appear in the TCRdb table, and some are missing; sequencing was by immunoSEQ multiplex PCR. The V and J calls and the clone size are those of that table, but D and trimming were determined from the DNA. The sample shows roughly 250,000 clones, roughly nine tenths of them seen only once. The sample taken for sequencing was peripheral blood. The sequence derives from a man in his 60s who had recovered from COVID-19.

The CDR3 DNA sequence: TGTGCCAGCAGAGGGACTAGCGGGGGGCGGTACAATGAGCAGTTCTTC. Translation gives CASRGTSGGRYNEQFF. The gene calls are TRBV28 and TRBJ2-1, with TRBD2 matching 15 bases. Germline V gene data show CDR1 as MDHEN and CDR2 as SYDVKM. V lost 6 bases, J lost 4 bases, and 4 bases stayed unmatched. The CDR3 sequence is 16 residues long.